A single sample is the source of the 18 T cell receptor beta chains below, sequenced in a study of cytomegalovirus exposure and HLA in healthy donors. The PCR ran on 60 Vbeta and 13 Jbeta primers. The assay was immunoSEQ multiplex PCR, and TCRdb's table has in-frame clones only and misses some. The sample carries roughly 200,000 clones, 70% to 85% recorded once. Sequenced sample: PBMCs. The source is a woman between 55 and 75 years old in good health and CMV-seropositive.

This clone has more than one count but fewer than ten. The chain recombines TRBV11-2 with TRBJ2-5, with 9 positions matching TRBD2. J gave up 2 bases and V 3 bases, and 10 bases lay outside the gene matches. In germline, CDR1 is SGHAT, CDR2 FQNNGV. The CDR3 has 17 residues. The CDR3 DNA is TGTGCCAGCAGCTTGCGGTGGGGAAGCGGGAGGCAAGAGACCCAGTACTTC. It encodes CASSLRWGSGRQETQYF.

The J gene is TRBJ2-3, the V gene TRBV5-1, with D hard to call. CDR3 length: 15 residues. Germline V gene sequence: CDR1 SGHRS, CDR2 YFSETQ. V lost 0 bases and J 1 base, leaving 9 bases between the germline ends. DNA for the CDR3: TGCGCCAGCAGCTTGGCCCAGACACGCACAGATACGCAGTATTTT. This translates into CASSLAQTRTDTQYF. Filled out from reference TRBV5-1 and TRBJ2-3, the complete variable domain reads KAGVTQTPRYLIKTRGQQVTLSCSPISGHRSVSWYQQTPGQGLQFLFEYFSETQRNKGNFPGRFSGRQFSNSRSEMNVSTLELGDSALYLCASSLAQTRTDTQYFGPGTRLTVL.

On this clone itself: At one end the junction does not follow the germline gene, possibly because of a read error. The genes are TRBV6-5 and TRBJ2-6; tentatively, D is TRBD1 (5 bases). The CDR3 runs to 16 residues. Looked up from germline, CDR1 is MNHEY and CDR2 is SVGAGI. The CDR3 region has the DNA TGTGCCAGCAGTTTGGGAACCCCCTCTGGGGCCAACGGCCTGACTTTC. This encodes CASSLGTPSGANGLTF.

CDR3 coding DNA: TGTGCCAGCAGAATTTCCCTGGGACAGGGATATGGCTACACCTTC. Translation: CASRISLGQGYGYTF. The rearrangement links TRBV28 to TRBJ1-2, with 9 positions matching TRBD1. Unmatched junction bases numbered 10, after V lost 6 bases and J lost 5 bases. CDR3 length: 15 amino acids. Germline V gene sequence: CDR1 MDHEN, CDR2 SYDVKM.

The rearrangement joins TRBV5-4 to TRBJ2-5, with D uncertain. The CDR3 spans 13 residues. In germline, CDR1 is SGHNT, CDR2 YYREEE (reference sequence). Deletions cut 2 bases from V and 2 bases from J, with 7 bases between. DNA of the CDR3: TGTGCCAGCAGCTTACAGCCACAAGAGACCCAGTACTTC. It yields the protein CASSLQPQETQYF.

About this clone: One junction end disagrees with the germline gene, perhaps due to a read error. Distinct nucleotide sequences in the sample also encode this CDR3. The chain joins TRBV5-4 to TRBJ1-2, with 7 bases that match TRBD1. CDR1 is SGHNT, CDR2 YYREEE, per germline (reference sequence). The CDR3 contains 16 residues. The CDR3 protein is CASSLLTGSGGYGYTF. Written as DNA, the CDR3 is TGCGCCAGCAGCTTGTTGACAGGCTCAGGGGGGTATGGCTACACCTTC.

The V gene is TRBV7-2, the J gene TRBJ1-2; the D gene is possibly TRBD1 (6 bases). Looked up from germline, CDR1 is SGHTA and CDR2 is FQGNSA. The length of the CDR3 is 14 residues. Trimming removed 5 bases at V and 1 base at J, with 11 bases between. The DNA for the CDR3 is TGTGCCAGCAGCCTAAACAGGGTTAACTATGGCTACACCTTC. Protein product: CASSLNRVNYGYTF.

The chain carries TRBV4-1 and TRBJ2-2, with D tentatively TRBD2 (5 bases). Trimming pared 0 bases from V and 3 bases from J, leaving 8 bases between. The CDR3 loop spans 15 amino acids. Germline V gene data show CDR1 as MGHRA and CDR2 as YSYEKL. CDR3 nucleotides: TGCGCCAGCAGCCAAGATCCGGGGTACACCGGGGAGCTGTTTTTT. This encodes CASSQDPGYTGELFF.

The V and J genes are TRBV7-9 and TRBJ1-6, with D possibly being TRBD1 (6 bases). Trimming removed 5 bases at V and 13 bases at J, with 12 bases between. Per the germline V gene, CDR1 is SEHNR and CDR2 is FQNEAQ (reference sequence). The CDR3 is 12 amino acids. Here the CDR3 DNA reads TGTGCCAGCAGCCAACAGGGAAGTCCCCTCCACTTT. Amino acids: CASSQQGSPLHF.

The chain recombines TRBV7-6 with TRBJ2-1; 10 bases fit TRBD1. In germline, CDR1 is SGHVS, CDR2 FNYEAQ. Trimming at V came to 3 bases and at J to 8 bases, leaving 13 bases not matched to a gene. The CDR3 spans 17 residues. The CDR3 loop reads CASSFLFGQGEKDEQFF. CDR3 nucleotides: TGTGCCAGCAGCTTCCTATTCGGACAGGGGGAGAAGGATGAGCAGTTCTTC.

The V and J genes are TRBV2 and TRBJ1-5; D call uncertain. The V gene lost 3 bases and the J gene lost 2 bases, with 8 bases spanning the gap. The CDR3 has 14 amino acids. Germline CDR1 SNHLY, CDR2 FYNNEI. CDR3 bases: TGTGCCAGCAGTGACGGTCTTGGCAATCAGCCCCAGCATTTT. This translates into CASSDGLGNQPQHF.

CDR3 sequence (DNA): TGTGCCAGCAGTCCAACAGGGGTCCATGGCTACACCTTC. Amino acid sequence: CASSPTGVHGYTF. This rearrangement joins TRBV6-5 to TRBJ1-2; 7 nucleotides match TRBD1. This CDR3 comprises 13 residues. V lost 5 bases, J lost 6 bases, and 6 bases stayed unmatched. Germline loops: CDR1 MNHEY, CDR2 SVGAGI.

In nucleotides, the CDR3 is TGTGCCAGCAGGGGAAGGACAGGGGATGAAAAACTGTTTTTT. Protein: CASRGRTGDEKLFF. V gene TRBV27 combines with J gene TRBJ1-4; TRBD1 matches 9 bases. The J segment lost 6 bases and the V segment lost 6 bases, leaving 5 bases of the junction unmatched. The CDR3 covers 14 residues. Germline loops: CDR1 MNHEY, CDR2 SMNVEV (reference sequence).

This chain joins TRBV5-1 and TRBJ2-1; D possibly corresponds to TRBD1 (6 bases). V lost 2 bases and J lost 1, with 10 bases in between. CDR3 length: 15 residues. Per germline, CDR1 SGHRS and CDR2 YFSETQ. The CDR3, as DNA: TGCGCCAGCAGCTTCGGGACAACTTCCTACAATGAGCAGTTCTTC. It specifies CASSFGTTSYNEQFF. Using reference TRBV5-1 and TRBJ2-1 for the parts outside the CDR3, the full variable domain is KAGVTQTPRYLIKTRGQQVTLSCSPISGHRSVSWYQQTPGQGLQFLFEYFSETQRNKGNFPGRFSGRQFSNSRSEMNVSTLELGDSALYLCASSFGTTSYNEQFFGPGTRLTVL.

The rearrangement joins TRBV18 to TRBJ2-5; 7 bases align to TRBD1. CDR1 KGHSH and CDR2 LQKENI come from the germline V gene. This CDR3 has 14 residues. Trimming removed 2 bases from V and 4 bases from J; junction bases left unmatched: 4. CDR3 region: CASSPSGGGETQYF. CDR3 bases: TGTGCCAGCTCACCATCAGGGGGTGGAGAGACCCAGTACTTC.

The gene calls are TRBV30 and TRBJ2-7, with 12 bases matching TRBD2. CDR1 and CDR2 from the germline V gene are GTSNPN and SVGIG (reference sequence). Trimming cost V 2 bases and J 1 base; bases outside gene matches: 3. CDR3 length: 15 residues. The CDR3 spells CAWSLAGGASYEQYF. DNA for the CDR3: TGTGCCTGGAGTCTAGCGGGAGGGGCTTCCTACGAGCAGTACTTC.

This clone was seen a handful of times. CDR3 bases: TGTGCCAGCGAGTCGATTCAGGGGGAACCTGAAGCTTTCTTT. This codes for CASESIQGEPEAFF. This chain connects TRBV21-1 to TRBJ1-1; the DNA was not compared with TRBD1, the D call given in the table. TRBV21-1 is assigned pseudogene status. The CDR3 has 14 amino acids.

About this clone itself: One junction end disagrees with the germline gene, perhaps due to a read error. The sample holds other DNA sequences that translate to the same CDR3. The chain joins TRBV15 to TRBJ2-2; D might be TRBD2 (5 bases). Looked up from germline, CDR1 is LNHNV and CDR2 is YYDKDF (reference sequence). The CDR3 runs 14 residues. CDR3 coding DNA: TGTGCCACCAGCAGGGGCCTCAACACCGGGGAGCTGTTTTTC. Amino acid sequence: CATSRGLNTGELFF.